The sequence of this TCR beta chain was determined in a study of early T cells in non-severe SARS-CoV-2 infection. TCRdb analysed the 5' RACE reads with MiXCR anew, one entry per CDR3 protein. The sample yields about 83,000 distinct CDR3 sequences, about 12% seen once. This CDR3 spans 14 amino acids. The V and J ends lost 6 bases and 2 bases, in that order; junction bases with no gene match: 4. Germline V lookup: CDR1 SGHAT, CDR2 FQNNGV. The sequenced material came from whole blood. The clonotype comes from an adult who was a healthcare worker with PCR-confirmed SARS-CoV-2 infection or an uninfected control (not recorded which). The chain joins TRBV11-2 to TRBJ2-1; 7 bases align to TRBD2. This CDR3 is CASRGREAYNEQFF. The DNA for the CDR3 is TGTGCCAGCAGGGGACGGGAGGCCTACAATGAGCAGTTCTTC.